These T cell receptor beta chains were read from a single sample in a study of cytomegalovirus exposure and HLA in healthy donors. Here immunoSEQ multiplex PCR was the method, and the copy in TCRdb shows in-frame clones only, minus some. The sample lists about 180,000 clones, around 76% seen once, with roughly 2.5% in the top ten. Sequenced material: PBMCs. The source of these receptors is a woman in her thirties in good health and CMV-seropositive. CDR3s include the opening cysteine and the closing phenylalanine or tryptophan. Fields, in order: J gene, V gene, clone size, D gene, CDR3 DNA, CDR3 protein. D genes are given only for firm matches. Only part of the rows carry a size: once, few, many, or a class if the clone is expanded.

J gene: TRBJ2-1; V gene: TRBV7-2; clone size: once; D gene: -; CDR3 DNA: TGTGCCAGCAGCTTAGCGGCGGGTGGTTGGAATGAGCAGTTCTTC; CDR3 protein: CASSLAAGGWNEQFF
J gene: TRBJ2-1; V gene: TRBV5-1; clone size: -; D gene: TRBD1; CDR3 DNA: TGCGCCAGCAGCTTCCGGGACAGGGGCATCAATGAGCAGTTCTTC; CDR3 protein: CASSFRDRGINEQFF
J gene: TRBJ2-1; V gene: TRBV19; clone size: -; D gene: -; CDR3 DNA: TGTGCCAGTAGTCGAGGACGGGAAGGCCCTCGAGGCGAGCAGTTCTTC; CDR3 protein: CASSRGREGPRGEQFF
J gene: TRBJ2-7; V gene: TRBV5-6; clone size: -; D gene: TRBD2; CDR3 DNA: TGTGCCAGCAGCTCCTATCGGCTAGCGGGGGCGACCATCTCCTACGAGCAGTACTTC; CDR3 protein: CASSSYRLAGATISYEQYF
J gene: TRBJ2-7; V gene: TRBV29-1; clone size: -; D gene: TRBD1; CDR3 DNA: TGCAGCGCCGAACTTCTATCGGGACAGGGGCCCTACGAGCAGTACTTC; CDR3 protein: CSAELLSGQGPYEQYF
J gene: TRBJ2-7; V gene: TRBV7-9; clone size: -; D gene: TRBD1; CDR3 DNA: TGTGCCAGCAGCGGTACAGGGGGAATCTCAGGATCCTACGAGCAGTACTTC; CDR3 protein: CASSGTGGISGSYEQYF
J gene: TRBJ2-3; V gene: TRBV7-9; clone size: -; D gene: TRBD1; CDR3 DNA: TGTGCCAGCAGCCTAGACAGGGTTACAGATACGCAGTATTTT; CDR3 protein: CASSLDRVTDTQYF
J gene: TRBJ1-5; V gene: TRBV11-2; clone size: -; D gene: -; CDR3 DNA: TGTGCCAGCAGCTTAGGCGGGGCCCGGAGCAATCAGCCCCAGCATTTT; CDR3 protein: CASSLGGARSNQPQHF
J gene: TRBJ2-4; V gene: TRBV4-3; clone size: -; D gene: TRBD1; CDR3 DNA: TGCGCCAGCAGCCAAGTGCGCAACAGGGGGATGGGAAACATTCAGTACTTC; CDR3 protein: CASSQVRNRGMGNIQYF
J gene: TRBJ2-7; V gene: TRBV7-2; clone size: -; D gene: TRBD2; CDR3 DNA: TGTGCCAGCAGCTTAGTGTCTAGCGGGTACGAGCAGTACTTC; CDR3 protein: CASSLVSSGYEQYF
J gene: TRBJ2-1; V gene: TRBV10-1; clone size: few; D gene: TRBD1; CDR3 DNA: TGCGCCAGCAGATTGGACAGGGGGTCGCATGAGCAGTTCTTC; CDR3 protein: CASRLDRGSHEQFF
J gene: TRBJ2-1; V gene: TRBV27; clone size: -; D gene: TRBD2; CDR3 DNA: TGTGCCAGCAGTTTGCTATCGGCCCCGCGGGACTACTCCTACAATGAGCAGTTCTTC; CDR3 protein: CASSLLSAPRDYSYNEQFF
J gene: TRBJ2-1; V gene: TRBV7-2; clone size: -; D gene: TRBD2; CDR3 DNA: TGTGCCAGCAGCTTAGTGGCCCAGCGGGGGGCCCACAGAGAGCAGTTCTTC; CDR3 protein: CASSLVAQRGAHREQFF
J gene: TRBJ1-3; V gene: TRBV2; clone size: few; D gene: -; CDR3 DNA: TGTGCCAGCAGTGAAAAAGGACTTGGCGCCTCTGGAAACACCATATATTTT; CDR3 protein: CASSEKGLGASGNTIYF
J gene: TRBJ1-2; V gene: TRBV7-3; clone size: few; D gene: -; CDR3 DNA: TGTGCCAGCAGCTTAGGCCAGGGGAACTATGGCTACACCTTC; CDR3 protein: CASSLGQGNYGYTF
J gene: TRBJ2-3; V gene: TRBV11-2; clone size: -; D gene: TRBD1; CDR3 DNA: TGTGCCAGCAGCTACACAACAGGGGCAGATACGCAGTATTTT; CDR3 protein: CASSYTTGADTQYF
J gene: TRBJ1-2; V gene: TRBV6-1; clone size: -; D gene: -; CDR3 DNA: TGTGCCAGCAGTGAAGCGGCGGGTTGGAGCTACACCTTC; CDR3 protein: CASSEAAGWSYTF
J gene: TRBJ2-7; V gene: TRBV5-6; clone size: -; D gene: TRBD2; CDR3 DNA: TGTGCCAGCAGCCGCGGGGGAGCGAACTACGAGCAGTACTTC; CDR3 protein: CASSRGGANYEQYF
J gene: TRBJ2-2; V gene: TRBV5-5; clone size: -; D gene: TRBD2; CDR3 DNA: TGTGCCAGCAGCTGGGACTATAACACCGGGGAGCTGTTTTTT; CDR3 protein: CASSWDYNTGELFF
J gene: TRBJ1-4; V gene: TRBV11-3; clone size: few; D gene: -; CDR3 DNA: TGTGCCAGCCCTCCGGGGGGGAATGAAAAACTGTTTTTT; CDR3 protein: CASPPGGNEKLFF
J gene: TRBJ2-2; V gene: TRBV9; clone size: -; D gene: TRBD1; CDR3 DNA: TGTGCCAACAGCGGACCGGGACAGGGTGTAACCGGGGAGCTGTTTTTT; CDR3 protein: CANSGPGQGVTGELFF
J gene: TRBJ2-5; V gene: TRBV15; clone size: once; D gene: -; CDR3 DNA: TGTGCCACTGAGGGACTGCTCCAAGAGACCCAGTACTTC; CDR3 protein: CATEGLLQETQYF
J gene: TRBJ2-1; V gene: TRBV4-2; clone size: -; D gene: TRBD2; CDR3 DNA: TGTGCCAGCAGCCAACCTAGCGGGGGGTCCTACAATGAGCAGTTCTTC; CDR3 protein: CASSQPSGGSYNEQFF
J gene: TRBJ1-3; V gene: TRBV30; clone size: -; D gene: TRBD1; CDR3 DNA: TGTGCCTGGGGGACAGGATCAACTGGAAACACCATATATTTT; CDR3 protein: CAWGTGSTGNTIYF
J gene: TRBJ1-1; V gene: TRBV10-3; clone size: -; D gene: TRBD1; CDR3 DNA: TGTGCCAGTAGGGGACAGACGAACACTGAAGCTTTCTTT; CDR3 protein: CASRGQTNTEAFF
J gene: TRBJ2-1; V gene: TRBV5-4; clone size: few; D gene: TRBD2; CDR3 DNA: TGTGCCAGCAGCGACGGGACTAGCGGCCCTAAGGGGCAGTTCTTC; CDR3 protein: CASSDGTSGPKGQFF
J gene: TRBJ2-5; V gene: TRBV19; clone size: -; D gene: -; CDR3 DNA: TGTGCCAGTAGTATAGATCCCTCGCAAGAGACCCAGTACTTC; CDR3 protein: CASSIDPSQETQYF
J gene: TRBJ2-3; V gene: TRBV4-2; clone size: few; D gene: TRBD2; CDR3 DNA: TGTGCCAGCAGCCAAGACCTAGCGGGGGGGTTTAGCACAGATACGCAGTATTTT; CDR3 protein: CASSQDLAGGFSTDTQYF
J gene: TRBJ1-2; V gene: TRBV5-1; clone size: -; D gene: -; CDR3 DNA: TGCGCCAGCAGCTATAGGGGCGAGGGGGATGGCTACACCTTC; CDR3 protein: CASSYRGEGDGYTF
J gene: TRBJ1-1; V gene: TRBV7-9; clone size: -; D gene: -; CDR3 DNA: TGTGCCAGCAGCTCCATGGACAGTGGCCTGGAAGCTTTCTTT; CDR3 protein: CASSSMDSGLEAFF
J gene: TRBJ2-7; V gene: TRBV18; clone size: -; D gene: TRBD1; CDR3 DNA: TGTGCCAGCTCACCGACCGGGACAGGGGGTCCCAACGAGCAGTACTTC; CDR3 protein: CASSPTGTGGPNEQYF
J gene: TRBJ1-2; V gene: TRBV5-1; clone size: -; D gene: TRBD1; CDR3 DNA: TGCGCCAGCAGCGCGGACAGGGGGAAAGGGTATGGCTACACCTTC; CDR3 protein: CASSADRGKGYGYTF
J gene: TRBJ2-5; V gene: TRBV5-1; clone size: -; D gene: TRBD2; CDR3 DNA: TGCGCCAGCAGCAGTACTAGCGGGGGGACGGGAGAGACCCAGTACTTC; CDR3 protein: CASSSTSGGTGETQYF
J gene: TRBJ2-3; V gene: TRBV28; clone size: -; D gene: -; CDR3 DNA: TGTGCCAGCAGTCTCCTAGGGGGAGATACGCAGTATTTT; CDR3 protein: CASSLLGGDTQYF
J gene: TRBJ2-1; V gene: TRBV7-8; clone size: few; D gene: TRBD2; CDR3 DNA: TGTGCCAGCAGCCTTCGACTAGCGGGGGCTGAGCAGTTCTTC; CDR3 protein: CASSLRLAGAEQFF
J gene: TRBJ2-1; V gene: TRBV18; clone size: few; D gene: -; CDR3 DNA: TGTGCCAGCTCAGGAGGGGTAGCTGAGCAGTTCTTC; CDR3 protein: CASSGGVAEQFF
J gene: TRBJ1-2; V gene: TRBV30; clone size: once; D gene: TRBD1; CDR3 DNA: TGTGCCTGGAACCGGGACAGGTTAAACGGCTACACCTTC; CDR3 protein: CAWNRDRLNGYTF
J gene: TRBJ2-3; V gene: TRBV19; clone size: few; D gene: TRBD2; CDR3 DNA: TGTGCCAGTAGTCCGCCGGGACTAGCGGACACAGATACGCAGTATTTT; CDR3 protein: CASSPPGLADTDTQYF
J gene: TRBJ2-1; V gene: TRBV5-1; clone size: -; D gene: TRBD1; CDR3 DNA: TGCGCCAGCAGCTTGGACAGGGGGCGAGACAATGAGCAGTTCTTC; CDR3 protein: CASSLDRGRDNEQFF
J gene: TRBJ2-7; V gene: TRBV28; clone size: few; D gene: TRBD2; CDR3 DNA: TGTGCCAGCAGGCTAGCGGGGGGCCAGAGCTCCTACGAGCAGTACTTC; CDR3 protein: CASRLAGGQSSYEQYF
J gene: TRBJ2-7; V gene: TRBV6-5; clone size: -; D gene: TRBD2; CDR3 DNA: TGTGCCAGCAGCCCGTCGGGGGGGAGGGAATACGAGCAGTACTTC; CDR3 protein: CASSPSGGREYEQYF
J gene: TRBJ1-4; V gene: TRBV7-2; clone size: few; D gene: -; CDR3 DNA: TGTGCCAGCAGCTTAGGTGGAGACAGGAGGTTTCCACTGTTTTTT; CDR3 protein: CASSLGGDRRFPLFF
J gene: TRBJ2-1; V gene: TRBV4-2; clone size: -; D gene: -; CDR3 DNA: TGTGCCAGCAGCCCTAGAAATAGCGGAGATTACAATGAGCAGTTCTTC; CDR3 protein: CASSPRNSGDYNEQFF
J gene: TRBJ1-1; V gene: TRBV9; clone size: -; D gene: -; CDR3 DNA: TGTGCCAGCAGCCCACGTGTGGGGGGGGAGCACTTGAACACTGAAGCTTTCTTT; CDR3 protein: CASSPRVGGEHLNTEAFF
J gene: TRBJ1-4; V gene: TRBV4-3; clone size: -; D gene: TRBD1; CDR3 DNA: TGCGCCAGCAGCCCGCGCCGGGACAGGGGGCCTAATGAAAAACTGTTTTTT; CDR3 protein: CASSPRRDRGPNEKLFF
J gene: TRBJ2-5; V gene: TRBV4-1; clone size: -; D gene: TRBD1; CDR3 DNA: TGCGCCACCGCCGACAGGGCTCTGGGGACCCAGTACTTC; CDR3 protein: CATADRALGTQYF
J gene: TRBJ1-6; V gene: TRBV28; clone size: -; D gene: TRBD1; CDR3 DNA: TGTGCCAGCAGTTTGGGACAGGGGAATTCACCCCTCCACTTT; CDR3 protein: CASSLGQGNSPLHF
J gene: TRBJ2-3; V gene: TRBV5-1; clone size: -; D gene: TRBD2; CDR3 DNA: TGCGCCAGCAGCTTGGGGACTAGCGGGGTGGAAGATACGCAGTATTTT; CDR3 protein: CASSLGTSGVEDTQYF
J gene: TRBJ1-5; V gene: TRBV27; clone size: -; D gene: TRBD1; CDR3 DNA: TGTGCCAGCAGTAAAAGGACAGGGGCCAATCAGCCCCAGCATTTT; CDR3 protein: CASSKRTGANQPQHF
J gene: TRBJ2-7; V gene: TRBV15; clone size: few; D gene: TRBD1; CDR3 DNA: TGTGCCACCAGCCCCGTACAGGGGGAATTCTACGAGCAGTACTTC; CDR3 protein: CATSPVQGEFYEQYF
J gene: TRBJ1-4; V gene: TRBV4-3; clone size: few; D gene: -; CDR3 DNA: TGCGCCAGCAGCCAAGATAGTGATGAAAAACTGTTTTTT; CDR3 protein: CASSQDSDEKLFF
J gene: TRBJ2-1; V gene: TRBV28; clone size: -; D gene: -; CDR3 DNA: TGTGCCAGCAGTCACCCCCTCCTTCGGGGGGCCCTTTGGTTCTTC; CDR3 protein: CASSHPLLRGALWFF
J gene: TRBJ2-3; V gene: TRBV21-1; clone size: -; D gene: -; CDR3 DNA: TGTGCCAGCAGCAAAGTGAAGGAGACTAGCGTAAGAGATACGCAGTATTTT; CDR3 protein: CASSKVKETSVRDTQYF
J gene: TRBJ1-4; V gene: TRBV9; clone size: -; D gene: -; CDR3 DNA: TGTGCCAGCACCCCATTTGGGGGCCCTAATGAAAAACTGTTTTTT; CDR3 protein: CASTPFGGPNEKLFF